This entry features one TCR beta chain sequence. No antigen is known for it. Per the germline V gene, CDR1 is SGHKS and CDR2 is YYEKEE (reference sequence). The CDR3 contains 15 residues. The source of the sample is a study of CXCR3-negative and CXCR3-positive naive CD8 T cells. Study summary: Cumulative TRB read yield was 130 million to 150 million, averaging about 1.5 +/- 0.3 million per library.

UMI-labeled 5' RACE yielded the TRB cDNA libraries. From the 5' RACE reads, TCRdb lists one entry per CDR3 protein and no DNA. The sample totals approximately 49,000 distinct CDR3 sequences. General observations from the study: Memory CD8+ cells had much lower diversity, and both naive subsets had comparably high diversity. Researchers report CXCR3 expression partially decreased after cryopreservation, with fresh PBMCs used in most assays.

The TCR comes from a human donor in good health. Some clones in this sample may be carry-over from other donors' samples. What was sequenced was memory CD8+ T cells from blood. The chain is built from TRBV5-5 and TRBJ2-1; without DNA, the TCRdb call of TRBD1 cannot be checked. CDR3 in amino acids: CASSTGQPWRNEQFF.